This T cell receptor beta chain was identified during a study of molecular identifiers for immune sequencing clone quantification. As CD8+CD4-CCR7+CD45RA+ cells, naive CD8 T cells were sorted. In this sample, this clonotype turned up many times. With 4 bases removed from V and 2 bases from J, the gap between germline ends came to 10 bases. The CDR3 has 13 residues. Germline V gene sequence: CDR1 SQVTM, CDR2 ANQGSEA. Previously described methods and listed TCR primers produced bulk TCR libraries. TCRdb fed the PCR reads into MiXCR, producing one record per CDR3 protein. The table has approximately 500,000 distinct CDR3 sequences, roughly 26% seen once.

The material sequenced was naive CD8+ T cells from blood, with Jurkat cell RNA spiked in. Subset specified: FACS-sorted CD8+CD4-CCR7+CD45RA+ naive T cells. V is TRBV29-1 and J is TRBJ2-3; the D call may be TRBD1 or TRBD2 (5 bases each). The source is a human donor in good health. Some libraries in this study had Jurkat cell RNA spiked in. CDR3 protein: CSVVLGVTDTQYF. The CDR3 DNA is TGCAGCGTTGTCTTGGGGGTCACAGATACGCAGTATTTT.